A selection of T cell receptor beta chains follows, all from one sample in a study of cytomegalovirus exposure and HLA in healthy donors. The repertoire was sequenced with immunoSEQ multiplex PCR; TCRdb's copy has only in-frame clones and lacks some. The sample has approximately 160,000 clones; roughly three quarters are singletons. Sequenced input: PBMCs. Source of these receptors: a male donor in good health and CMV-seropositive. Each CDR3 is given with its conserved first and last residue. A D gene is named only where the DNA matches it firmly. Size tells how often a clone was seen (once, few, many) or the class of an expanded clone, and some rows leave it out.

abundance: -; d_gene: -; v_gene: TRBV2; j_gene: TRBJ2-7; CDR3aa: CASRGRLQGTSYEQYF; CDR3nt: TGTGCCAGCAGAGGAAGGTTACAGGGGACTTCCTACGAGCAGTACTTC
abundance: -; d_gene: TRBD1; v_gene: TRBV27; j_gene: TRBJ1-1; CDR3aa: CASSSRRSRGTEAFF; CDR3nt: TGTGCCAGCAGTTCGAGACGATCCAGGGGGACTGAAGCTTTCTTT
abundance: -; d_gene: TRBD2; v_gene: TRBV30; j_gene: TRBJ2-1; CDR3aa: CAWGGVGSEQFF; CDR3nt: TGTGCCTGGGGGGGGGTCGGGAGTGAGCAGTTCTTC
abundance: -; d_gene: -; v_gene: TRBV27; j_gene: TRBJ1-2; CDR3aa: CASSPDSYGYTF; CDR3nt: TGTGCCAGCAGTCCAGACAGTTACGGCTACACCTTC
abundance: -; d_gene: TRBD2; v_gene: TRBV10-3; j_gene: TRBJ2-1; CDR3aa: CAISGLAGVTGDEQFF; CDR3nt: TGTGCCATCAGTGGATTAGCGGGGGTCACCGGGGATGAGCAGTTCTTC
abundance: -; d_gene: -; v_gene: TRBV2; j_gene: TRBJ2-7; CDR3aa: CASSPQVYEQYF; CDR3nt: TGTGCCAGCAGCCCACAGGTTTACGAGCAGTACTTC
abundance: -; d_gene: TRBD1; v_gene: TRBV30; j_gene: TRBJ1-1; CDR3aa: CAWRGTGFTEAFF; CDR3nt: TGTGCCTGGAGGGGGACAGGGTTCACTGAAGCTTTCTTT
abundance: -; d_gene: -; v_gene: TRBV4-1; j_gene: TRBJ1-1; CDR3aa: CASSQDGVWQGNTEAFF; CDR3nt: TGCGCCAGCAGCCAAGACGGGGTCTGGCAAGGGAACACTGAAGCTTTCTTT
abundance: -; d_gene: -; v_gene: TRBV6-1; j_gene: TRBJ1-5; CDR3aa: CASSELDRRNQPQHF; CDR3nt: TGTGCCAGCAGTGAGCTCGACAGACGGAATCAGCCCCAGCATTTT
abundance: -; d_gene: TRBD2; v_gene: TRBV2; j_gene: TRBJ2-1; CDR3aa: CARTSGHEQFF; CDR3nt: TGTGCGCGGACTAGCGGGCATGAGCAGTTCTTC
abundance: once; d_gene: -; v_gene: TRBV14; j_gene: TRBJ1-2; CDR3aa: CASSPGVPYVSYTF; CDR3nt: TGTGCCAGCAGCCCAGGGGTGCCCTATGTGAGCTACACCTTC
abundance: few; d_gene: TRBD2; v_gene: TRBV18; j_gene: TRBJ2-3; CDR3aa: CASSPLRTSGGAVIRDTQYF; CDR3nt: TGTGCCAGCTCACCACTTCGGACTAGCGGGGGGGCCGTGATTCGAGATACGCAGTATTTT
abundance: -; d_gene: -; v_gene: TRBV6-4; j_gene: TRBJ1-2; CDR3aa: CASSVGEGNGYTF; CDR3nt: TGTGCCAGCAGTGTAGGGGAGGGGAATGGCTACACCTTC
abundance: -; d_gene: -; v_gene: TRBV7-6; j_gene: TRBJ1-2; CDR3aa: CASSLRGGGALNYGYTF; CDR3nt: TGTGCCAGCAGCTTAAGAGGAGGGGGGGCCCTTAACTATGGCTACACCTTC
abundance: -; d_gene: TRBD1; v_gene: TRBV18; j_gene: TRBJ2-7; CDR3aa: CASSTGTGDYEQYF; CDR3nt: TGTGCCAGCTCAACCGGGACAGGCGACTACGAGCAGTACTTC
abundance: -; d_gene: -; v_gene: TRBV30; j_gene: TRBJ1-4; CDR3aa: CAWSVQGGSDNEKLFF; CDR3nt: TGTGCCTGGAGTGTACAAGGCGGCTCCGATAATGAAAAACTGTTTTTT
abundance: -; d_gene: TRBD2; v_gene: TRBV29-1; j_gene: TRBJ2-7; CDR3aa: CSVEERGAVSYEQYF; CDR3nt: TGCAGCGTTGAAGAGCGGGGGGCTGTCTCCTACGAGCAGTACTTC
abundance: -; d_gene: -; v_gene: TRBV21-1; j_gene: TRBJ2-1; CDR3aa: CASSKVLEWLAGVLMGNEQFF; CDR3nt: TGTGCCAGCAGCAAAGTCCTAGAATGGCTAGCGGGGGTATTGATGGGCAATGAGCAGTTCTTC
abundance: -; d_gene: -; v_gene: TRBV5-1; j_gene: TRBJ2-3; CDR3aa: CASSLSTDTQYF; CDR3nt: TGCGCCAGCAGCCTAAGCACAGATACGCAGTATTTT
abundance: -; d_gene: -; v_gene: TRBV4-3; j_gene: TRBJ1-2; CDR3aa: CASSHLGFTGSSVGNGYTF; CDR3nt: TGCGCCAGCAGCCACCTCGGCTTTACGGGATCTAGCGTGGGAAACGGCTACACCTTC
abundance: -; d_gene: -; v_gene: TRBV15; j_gene: TRBJ2-6; CDR3aa: CATSREGQSGANVLTF; CDR3nt: TGTGCCACCAGCAGAGAAGGACAGTCTGGGGCCAACGTCCTGACTTTC
abundance: -; d_gene: -; v_gene: TRBV25-1; j_gene: TRBJ1-6; CDR3aa: CASSEFRAGVHNSPLHF; CDR3nt: TGTGCCAGCAGTGAATTCAGAGCGGGGGTCCATAATTCACCCCTCCACTTT
abundance: -; d_gene: TRBD1; v_gene: TRBV6-5; j_gene: TRBJ1-5; CDR3aa: CASSYPRTGKCQPQHF; CDR3nt: TGTGCCAGCAGTTACCCCCGGACAGGGAAGTGTCAGCCCCAGCATTTT
abundance: -; d_gene: -; v_gene: TRBV27; j_gene: TRBJ2-3; CDR3aa: CASSFVGGEDTQYF; CDR3nt: TGTGCCAGCAGTTTTGTGGGTGGGGAGGATACGCAGTATTTT
abundance: -; d_gene: TRBD1; v_gene: TRBV2; j_gene: TRBJ1-1; CDR3aa: CASSDGQGLNTEAFF; CDR3nt: TGTGCCAGCAGTGACGGACAGGGCTTGAACACTGAAGCTTTCTTT
abundance: -; d_gene: TRBD1; v_gene: TRBV6-6; j_gene: TRBJ2-3; CDR3aa: CASSYLLGQDTDTQYF; CDR3nt: TGTGCCAGCAGTTACCTGCTGGGACAGGACACAGATACGCAGTATTTT
abundance: -; d_gene: TRBD2; v_gene: TRBV27; j_gene: TRBJ2-5; CDR3aa: CASSLSGGPAETQYF; CDR3nt: TGTGCCAGCAGTTTGAGCGGGGGGCCGGCAGAGACCCAGTACTTC
abundance: -; d_gene: -; v_gene: TRBV19; j_gene: TRBJ2-7; CDR3aa: CASSIRDISEQYF; CDR3nt: TGTGCCAGTAGTATCCGGGACATTTCCGAGCAGTACTTC
abundance: -; d_gene: TRBD1; v_gene: TRBV4-1; j_gene: TRBJ2-7; CDR3aa: CASSQERGLGEQYF; CDR3nt: TGCGCCAGCAGCCAAGAAAGGGGGCTGGGCGAGCAGTACTTC
abundance: -; d_gene: TRBD2; v_gene: TRBV6-1; j_gene: TRBJ2-1; CDR3aa: CASSEPAGTSGNEQFF; CDR3nt: TGTGCCAGCAGTGAACCCGCCGGGACTAGCGGCAATGAGCAGTTCTTC
abundance: -; d_gene: -; v_gene: TRBV4-1; j_gene: TRBJ2-7; CDR3aa: CASSQDLVRPYEQYF; CDR3nt: TGCGCCAGCAGCCAAGATCTGGTGCGGCCCTACGAGCAGTACTTC
abundance: -; d_gene: TRBD1; v_gene: TRBV30; j_gene: TRBJ1-6; CDR3aa: CAWRGQFNSPLHF; CDR3nt: TGTGCCTGGAGGGGACAGTTTAATTCACCCCTCCACTTT
abundance: -; d_gene: -; v_gene: TRBV7-8; j_gene: TRBJ1-1; CDR3aa: CASSSRGGTEAFF; CDR3nt: TGTGCCAGCAGCTCCAGGGGCGGTACTGAAGCTTTCTTT
abundance: -; d_gene: TRBD1; v_gene: TRBV5-1; j_gene: TRBJ2-2; CDR3aa: CASSLGQGETGELFF; CDR3nt: TGCGCCAGCAGCTTGGGACAGGGGGAAACCGGGGAGCTGTTTTTT
abundance: -; d_gene: -; v_gene: TRBV2; j_gene: TRBJ2-4; CDR3aa: CASSEVTIVDIQYF; CDR3nt: TGTGCCAGCAGTGAAGTAACTATAGTCGACATTCAGTACTTC
abundance: -; d_gene: -; v_gene: TRBV18; j_gene: TRBJ1-1; CDR3aa: CASSLRENTEAFF; CDR3nt: TGTGCCAGCTCACTTAGAGAGAACACTGAAGCTTTCTTT
abundance: -; d_gene: TRBD2; v_gene: TRBV30; j_gene: TRBJ2-3; CDR3aa: CAWGDYSTDTQYF; CDR3nt: TGTGCCTGGGGGGACTATAGCACAGATACGCAGTATTTT
abundance: -; d_gene: TRBD2; v_gene: TRBV11-2; j_gene: TRBJ2-7; CDR3aa: CASSRGVRTSRLYEQYF; CDR3nt: TGTGCCAGCAGCCGGGGCGTCCGGACTAGCCGTTTGTACGAGCAGTACTTC
abundance: -; d_gene: TRBD1; v_gene: TRBV4-2; j_gene: TRBJ2-7; CDR3aa: CASSQGGTGMNEQYF; CDR3nt: TGTGCCAGCAGCCAAGGTGGGACAGGGATGAACGAGCAGTACTTC
abundance: -; d_gene: -; v_gene: TRBV30; j_gene: TRBJ1-5; CDR3aa: CAWSDTGFGTTQPQHF; CDR3nt: TGTGCCTGGAGTGACACCGGGTTCGGGACAACTCAGCCCCAGCATTTT